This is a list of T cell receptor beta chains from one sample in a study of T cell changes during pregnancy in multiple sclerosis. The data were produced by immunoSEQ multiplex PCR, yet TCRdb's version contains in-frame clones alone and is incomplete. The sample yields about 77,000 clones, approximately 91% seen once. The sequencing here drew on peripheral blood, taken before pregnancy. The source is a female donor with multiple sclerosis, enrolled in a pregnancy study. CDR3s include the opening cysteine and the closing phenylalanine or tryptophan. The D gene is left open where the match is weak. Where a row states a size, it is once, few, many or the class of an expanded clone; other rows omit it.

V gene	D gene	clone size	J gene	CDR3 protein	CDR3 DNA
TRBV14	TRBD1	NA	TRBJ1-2	CASSRGTGLRGYTF	TGTGCCAGCAGCCGAGGGACAGGGCTGCGTGGCTACACCTTC
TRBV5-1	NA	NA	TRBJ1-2	CASSLAVASGYTF	TGCGCCAGCAGCTTGGCAGTGGCATCGGGCTACACCTTC
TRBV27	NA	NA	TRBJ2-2	CASSWGWGPTNTGELFF	TGTGCCAGCAGTTGGGGGTGGGGGCCCACGAACACCGGGGAGCTGTTTTTT
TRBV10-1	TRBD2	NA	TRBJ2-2	CASTQGLAAGELFF	TGCGCCAGCACCCAGGGACTAGCGGCCGGGGAGCTGTTTTTT
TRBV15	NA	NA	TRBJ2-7	CATSRVGPYEQYF	TGTGCCACCAGCAGGGTGGGGCCCTACGAGCAGTACTTC
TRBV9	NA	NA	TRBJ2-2	CASSVGTPRDTGELFF	TGTGCCAGCAGCGTAGGGACCCCGAGGGACACCGGGGAGCTGTTTTTT
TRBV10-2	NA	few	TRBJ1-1	CASSELLANTEAFF	TGCGCCAGCAGTGAGTTACTTGCGAACACTGAAGCTTTCTTT
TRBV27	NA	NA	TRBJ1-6	CASSPRGATYNSPLHF	TGTGCCAGCAGTCCCCGTGGGGCGACCTATAATTCACCCCTCCACTTT
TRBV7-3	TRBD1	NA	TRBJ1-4	CASRPTTGVREKLFF	TGTGCCAGCAGACCTACGACAGGGGTAAGGGAAAAACTGTTTTTT
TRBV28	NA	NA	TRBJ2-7	CASRSGREQYF	TGTGCCAGCAGGTCAGGTCGGGAGCAGTACTTC
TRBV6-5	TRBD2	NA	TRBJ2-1	CASSYKRGGYNEQFF	TGTGCCAGCAGTTACAAGCGGGGGGGGTACAATGAGCAGTTCTTC
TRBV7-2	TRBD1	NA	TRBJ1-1	CASSLAGGQREAFF	TGTGCCAGCAGCTTAGCGGGGGGACAGCGGGAAGCTTTCTTT
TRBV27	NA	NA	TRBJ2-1	CASSLSARNGLNEQFF	TGTGCCAGCAGTTTATCGGCCAGGAACGGCCTCAATGAGCAGTTCTTC
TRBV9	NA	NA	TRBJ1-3	CASSVAGQGNTIYF	TGTGCCAGCAGCGTAGCCGGACAGGGAAACACCATATATTTT
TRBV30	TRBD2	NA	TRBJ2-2	CAWSLPQRESGELFF	TGTGCCTGGAGTTTACCTCAGCGGGAATCCGGGGAGCTGTTTTTT
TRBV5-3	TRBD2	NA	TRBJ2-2	CARSLELAGGANTGELFF	TGTGCCAGAAGCTTGGAACTAGCGGGGGGGGCGAACACCGGGGAGCTGTTTTTT
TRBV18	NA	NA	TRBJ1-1	CASSSQWGADTEAFF	TGTGCCAGCTCATCGCAATGGGGCGCGGACACTGAAGCTTTCTTT
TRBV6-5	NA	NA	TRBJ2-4	CASSRALAKNIQYF	TGTGCCAGCAGCAGGGCTCTAGCCAAAAACATTCAGTACTTC
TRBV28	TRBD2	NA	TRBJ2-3	CASRTSVGRPGGDTQYF	TGTGCCAGCAGGACTTCCGTCGGGAGGCCGGGGGGAGATACGCAGTATTTT
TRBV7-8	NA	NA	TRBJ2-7	CASSVRLERSHEQYF	TGTGCCAGCAGCGTCCGACTAGAACGATCTCACGAGCAGTACTTC
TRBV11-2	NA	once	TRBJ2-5	CASSRSRGETQYF	TGTGCCAGCTCCAGGTCGCGGGGCGAGACCCAGTACTTC
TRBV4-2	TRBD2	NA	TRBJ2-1	CASSQGGGSGAYTSYNEQFF	TGTGCCAGCAGCCAAGGGGGGGGTAGCGGGGCTTACACCTCCTACAATGAGCAGTTCTTC
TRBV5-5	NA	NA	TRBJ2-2	CASSQGTSAYTGELFF	TGTGCCAGCAGCCAGGGGACCTCGGCGTACACCGGGGAGCTGTTTTTT
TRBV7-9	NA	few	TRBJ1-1	CASSSLGGAFF	TGTGCCAGCAGCTCCCTCGGGGGAGCTTTCTTT
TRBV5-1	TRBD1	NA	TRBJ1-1	CASSPVRGRKGNTEAFF	TGCGCCAGCAGCCCCGTCAGGGGGAGGAAGGGAAACACTGAAGCTTTCTTT
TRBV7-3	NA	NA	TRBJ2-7	CASSVTGESYEQYF	TGTGCCAGCAGCGTCACCGGGGAGAGCTACGAGCAGTACTTC
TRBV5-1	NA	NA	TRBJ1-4	CASSPLWGGSHEKLFF	TGCGCCAGCAGCCCATTGTGGGGAGGGTCCCATGAAAAACTGTTTTTT
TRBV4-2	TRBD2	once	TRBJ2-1	CASSGAPGGTTGDEQFF	TGTGCCAGCAGCGGCGCTCCGGGGGGGACAACGGGAGATGAGCAGTTCTTC
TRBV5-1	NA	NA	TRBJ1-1	CASSLVGGNTEAFF	TGCGCCAGCAGCTTGGTAGGAGGGAACACTGAAGCTTTCTTT
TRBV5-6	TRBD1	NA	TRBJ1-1	CASSRTGGSSEAFF	TGTGCCAGCAGCCGGACAGGGGGCTCATCTGAAGCTTTCTTT
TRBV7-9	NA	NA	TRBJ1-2	CASSLGEGAELYGYTF	TGTGCCAGCAGCTTAGGTGAGGGCGCGGAACTCTATGGCTACACCTTC
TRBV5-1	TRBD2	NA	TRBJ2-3	CASSLASGGEDTQYF	TGCGCCAGCAGCTTGGCGAGCGGGGGGGAAGATACGCAGTATTTT
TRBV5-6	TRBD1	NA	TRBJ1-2	CASSFWAGGERRYGYTF	TGTGCCAGCAGCTTTTGGGCAGGGGGCGAACGTCGCTATGGCTACACCTTC
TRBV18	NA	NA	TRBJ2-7	CASSTSLTDYEQYF	TGTGCCAGCTCAACAAGCTTGACAGACTACGAGCAGTACTTC
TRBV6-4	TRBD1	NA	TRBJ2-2	CASSDSAGTGAGELFF	TGTGCCAGCAGTGACTCGGCCGGGACAGGGGCCGGGGAGCTGTTTTTT
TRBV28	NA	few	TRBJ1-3	CASSVSGNTIYF	TGTGCCAGCAGCGTCTCTGGAAACACCATATATTTT
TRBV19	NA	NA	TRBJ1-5	CASSPLRGNQPQHF	TGTGCCAGTAGCCCCCTCAGGGGAAATCAGCCCCAGCATTTT
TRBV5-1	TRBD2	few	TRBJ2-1	CASSLAPSGGNEQFF	TGCGCCAGCAGCTTGGCACCTAGCGGGGGCAATGAGCAGTTCTTC
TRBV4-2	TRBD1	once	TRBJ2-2	CASSQGQGPTGTGELFF	TGTGCCAGCAGCCAAGGACAGGGCCCTACGGGGACCGGGGAGCTGTTTTTT
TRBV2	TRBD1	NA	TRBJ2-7	CASSPLRQGYEQYF	TGTGCCAGCAGTCCTTTAAGACAGGGCTACGAGCAGTACTTC
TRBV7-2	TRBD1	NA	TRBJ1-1	CASSTSGTAMNTEAFF	TGTGCCAGCAGCACCTCCGGGACAGCCATGAACACTGAAGCTTTCTTT
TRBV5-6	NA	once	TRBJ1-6	CASSSSRGGDSSYNSPLHF	TGTGCCAGCAGCTCCTCCCGCGGGGGGGATAGCTCCTATAATTCACCCCTCCACTTT
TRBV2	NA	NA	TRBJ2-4	CASTRAGIAKNIQYF	TGTGCCAGCACTAGAGCGGGCATAGCCAAAAACATTCAGTACTTC
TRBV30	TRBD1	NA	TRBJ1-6	CAWRRQGRASPLHF	TGTGCCTGGCGACGACAGGGAAGAGCCTCACCCCTCCACTTT
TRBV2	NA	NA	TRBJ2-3	CASSLGRGRGGTDTQYF	TGTGCCAGCAGTCTGGGGAGGGGCAGGGGAGGGACAGATACGCAGTATTTT
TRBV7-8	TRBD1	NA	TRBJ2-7	CASSQPGTGWYEQYF	TGTGCCAGCAGCCAGCCCGGGACAGGGTGGTACGAGCAGTACTTC
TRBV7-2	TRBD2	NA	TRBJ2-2	CASSFPGLAGGPGTGELFF	TGTGCCAGCAGCTTCCCCGGACTAGCGGGGGGGCCGGGCACCGGGGAGCTGTTTTTT
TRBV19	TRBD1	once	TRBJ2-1	CASSTTQGTEQFF	TGTGCCAGTAGTACAACACAGGGGACTGAGCAGTTCTTC
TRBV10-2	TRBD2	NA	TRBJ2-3	CASSGVAGPFTDTQYF	TGCGCCAGCAGTGGGGTAGCGGGCCCTTTCACAGATACGCAGTATTTT
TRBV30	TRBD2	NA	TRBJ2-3	CAWSAFGSGGPAPDTQYF	TGTGCCTGGAGTGCTTTCGGTAGCGGGGGCCCCGCCCCAGATACGCAGTATTTT
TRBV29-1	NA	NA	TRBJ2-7	CSVGVDEQYF	TGCAGCGTTGGAGTGGACGAGCAGTACTTC
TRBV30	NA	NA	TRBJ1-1	CAWSLLGSRGDTEAFF	TGTGCCTGGAGTCTTCTGGGCAGCCGGGGGGACACTGAAGCTTTCTTT
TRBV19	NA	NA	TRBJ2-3	CASSIAGLRTDTQYF	TGTGCCAGTAGTATCGCGGGCCTCCGCACAGATACGCAGTATTTT
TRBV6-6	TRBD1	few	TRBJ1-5	CASNYGRGHQPQHF	TGTGCCAGCAACTACGGCAGGGGGCATCAGCCCCAGCATTTT
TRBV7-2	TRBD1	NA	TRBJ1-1	CASSARIGTGKTEAFF	TGTGCCAGCAGCGCCCGAATCGGGACAGGGAAGACTGAAGCTTTCTTT